The rows below give T cell receptor beta chains drawn from one sample of a study of T cells in Graves' hyperthyroidism and ophthalmopathy. TCRdb ran MiXCR on the multiplex PCR reads and lists one entry per CDR3 protein. The table shows some 620,000 distinct CDR3 sequences, with about 17% occurring only once. The source material was blood. All receptors come from a woman between 25 and 40 years old with Graves' hyperthyroidism. Each CDR3 is given with its conserved first and last residue. Each record gives: CDR3 protein, V gene, J gene.

CDR3 protein: CASSQGLPRSSYNEQFF; V gene: TRBV6-1; J gene: TRBJ2-1
CDR3 protein: CASSLPGWIGYTF; V gene: TRBV7-2; J gene: TRBJ1-2
CDR3 protein: CSVKQGTQSSEAFF; V gene: TRBV29-1; J gene: TRBJ1-1
CDR3 protein: CASSLRRQGAWLSNQPQHF; V gene: TRBV7-3; J gene: TRBJ1-5
CDR3 protein: CASSLVRWDTQYF; V gene: TRBV7-8; J gene: TRBJ2-3
CDR3 protein: CASSLRLAGGYNEQFF; V gene: TRBV11-2; J gene: TRBJ2-1
CDR3 protein: CACHREREGPSGELFF; V gene: TRBV30; J gene: TRBJ2-2
CDR3 protein: CASSQAGVAGELFF; V gene: TRBV11-3; J gene: TRBJ2-2
CDR3 protein: CASSQLGTSYNEQFF; V gene: TRBV3-1; J gene: TRBJ2-1
CDR3 protein: CASSNRVNSPLHF; V gene: TRBV27; J gene: TRBJ1-6
CDR3 protein: CASSSTPGTGAAWTEAFF; V gene: TRBV28; J gene: TRBJ1-1
CDR3 protein: CASSSTAMNTEAFF; V gene: TRBV12-3/TRBV12-4; J gene: TRBJ1-1
CDR3 protein: CASSIITGYSNQPQHF; V gene: TRBV12-3/TRBV12-4; J gene: TRBJ1-5
CDR3 protein: CASSIQLNSPLHF; V gene: TRBV6-5; J gene: TRBJ1-6
CDR3 protein: CASTVREGPYEQYF; V gene: TRBV3-1; J gene: TRBJ2-7
CDR3 protein: CASSPGAQLQGGEQFF; V gene: TRBV18; J gene: TRBJ2-1
CDR3 protein: CASSDQNTGELFF; V gene: TRBV11-3; J gene: TRBJ2-2
CDR3 protein: CASSLGDSGNQPQHF; V gene: TRBV5-1; J gene: TRBJ1-5
CDR3 protein: CASMGTGRQPQHF; V gene: TRBV2; J gene: TRBJ1-5
CDR3 protein: CATSDYPVGGGSGMTSSYNEQFF; V gene: TRBV24-1; J gene: TRBJ2-1
CDR3 protein: CASSLVRASEQYF; V gene: TRBV5-5; J gene: TRBJ2-7
CDR3 protein: CSVMGFSNQPQHF; V gene: TRBV20-1; J gene: TRBJ1-5
CDR3 protein: CASSPTMTGISTGELFF; V gene: TRBV5-1; J gene: TRBJ2-2
CDR3 protein: CASSRSVNYSYTF; V gene: TRBV2; J gene: TRBJ1-2
CDR3 protein: CASRSIGSGELFF; V gene: TRBV27; J gene: TRBJ2-2
CDR3 protein: CASSVAIGTGVTGAFF; V gene: TRBV9; J gene: TRBJ1-1
CDR3 protein: CASSFLGDSYEQYF; V gene: TRBV27; J gene: TRBJ2-7
CDR3 protein: CSDAQGFEHEDTQYF; V gene: TRBV29-1; J gene: TRBJ2-3
CDR3 protein: CAIRKAGETGELFF; V gene: TRBV10-3; J gene: TRBJ2-2
CDR3 protein: CASSFGINTGELFF; V gene: TRBV7-2; J gene: TRBJ2-2
CDR3 protein: CSVGDSLTYEQYF; V gene: TRBV29-1; J gene: TRBJ2-7
CDR3 protein: CASSLAGGWNQPQHF; V gene: TRBV6-2/TRBV6-3; J gene: TRBJ1-5
CDR3 protein: CASGGEGNQPQHF; V gene: TRBV27; J gene: TRBJ1-5
CDR3 protein: CASRHRDRAGYTF; V gene: TRBV19; J gene: TRBJ1-2
CDR3 protein: CASSFTGGGGETQYF; V gene: TRBV2; J gene: TRBJ2-5
CDR3 protein: CASSYTGRQNDTF; V gene: TRBV5-4; J gene: TRBJ1-2
CDR3 protein: CASSFLGGSSYNEQFF; V gene: TRBV27; J gene: TRBJ2-1
CDR3 protein: CATHPRAGELFF; V gene: TRBV6-1; J gene: TRBJ2-2
CDR3 protein: CSASHRGESSGANVLTF; V gene: TRBV20-1; J gene: TRBJ2-6
CDR3 protein: CATSLRLAGGLMDEQFF; V gene: TRBV15; J gene: TRBJ2-1
CDR3 protein: CASSFRTGVDEQYF; V gene: TRBV5-1; J gene: TRBJ2-7
CDR3 protein: CSARARLASPVTGELFF; V gene: TRBV20-1; J gene: TRBJ2-2
CDR3 protein: CSVEVQAMNTEAFF; V gene: TRBV29-1; J gene: TRBJ1-1
CDR3 protein: CAWQYGNTIYF; V gene: TRBV30; J gene: TRBJ1-3
CDR3 protein: CASSLLGQGINEQFF; V gene: TRBV7-2; J gene: TRBJ2-1
CDR3 protein: CASSPNPAGYSPLHF; V gene: TRBV6-1; J gene: TRBJ1-6
CDR3 protein: CASSLVGAGGPKSYEQYF; V gene: TRBV7-2; J gene: TRBJ2-7
CDR3 protein: CSARTDSNQPQHF; V gene: TRBV20-1; J gene: TRBJ1-5
CDR3 protein: CASSLGGASAFF; V gene: TRBV7-9; J gene: TRBJ1-1
CDR3 protein: CASSQGGERSPLHF; V gene: TRBV3-1; J gene: TRBJ1-6
CDR3 protein: CASSSQAYHQPQHF; V gene: TRBV7-9; J gene: TRBJ1-5
CDR3 protein: CASSSNTLYTEAFF; V gene: TRBV6-2/TRBV6-3; J gene: TRBJ1-1
CDR3 protein: CASSLDRAGGYTF; V gene: TRBV5-1; J gene: TRBJ1-2
CDR3 protein: CASLLRSHTGELFF; V gene: TRBV5-6; J gene: TRBJ2-2
CDR3 protein: CASSPRYSTDTQYF; V gene: TRBV12-3/TRBV12-4; J gene: TRBJ2-3
CDR3 protein: CSARGRPGLAGFAFTGELFF; V gene: TRBV20-1; J gene: TRBJ2-2
CDR3 protein: CSARTQVEAFF; V gene: TRBV20-1; J gene: TRBJ1-1